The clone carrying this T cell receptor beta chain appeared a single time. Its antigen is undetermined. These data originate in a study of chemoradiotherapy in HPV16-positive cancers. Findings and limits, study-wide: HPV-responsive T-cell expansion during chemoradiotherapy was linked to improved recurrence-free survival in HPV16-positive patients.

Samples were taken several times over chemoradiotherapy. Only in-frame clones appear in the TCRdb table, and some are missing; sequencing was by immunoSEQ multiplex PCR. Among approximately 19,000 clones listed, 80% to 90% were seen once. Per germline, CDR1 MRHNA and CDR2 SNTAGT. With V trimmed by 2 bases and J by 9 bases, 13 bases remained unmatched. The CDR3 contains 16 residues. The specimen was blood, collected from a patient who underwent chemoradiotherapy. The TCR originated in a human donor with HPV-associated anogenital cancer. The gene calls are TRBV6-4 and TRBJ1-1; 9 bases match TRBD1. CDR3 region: CASSDRRDRVRFKAFF. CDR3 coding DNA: TGTGCCAGCAGTGACAGGAGGGACAGGGTGCGGTTTAAAGCTTTCTTT.